One and the same sample provided the 17 T cell receptor beta chains below, sequenced in a study of patients and donors after allogeneic stem cell transplantation. TCRdb re-called the RT-PCR reads with MiXCR, one entry per CDR3 protein. The data contain 57,000 or so distinct CDR3 sequences, roughly 13% of them singletons. Sequencing was carried out using blood, either unsorted or a sorted T cell fraction (not recorded which). These receptors were collected from a human donor who was either an allogeneic HSCT recipient or a stem cell or donor lymphocyte infusion donor (not recorded which). It is not recorded whose cells these are; they may come from a transplant donor.

The J gene is TRBJ2-5, the V gene TRBV5-1; D tentatively reads TRBD1 or TRBD2 (5 bases each). The CDR3 is 16 residues long. V lost 2 bases and J lost 1, with 15 bases in between. Germline-derived CDR1 and CDR2 are SGHRS and YFSETQ. The CDR3 coding sequence is TGCGCCAGCAGCTTCAGTTCCCAGGGACCCCAAGAGACCCAGTACTTC. Protein product: CASSFSSQGPQETQYF.

This chain links TRBV27 with TRBJ2-7; weak D call: TRBD1 (6 bases). Trimming shortened V by 0 bases and J by 5 bases, and 11 bases separated the two germline ends. The CDR3 is made up of 14 amino acids. Per germline, CDR1 MNHEY and CDR2 SMNVEV (reference sequence). CDR3 coding DNA: TGTGCCAGCAGTTTATCGCAAACAGGGAACGAGCAGTACTTC. Translated: CASSLSQTGNEQYF.

CDR3 region: CASSFLAGSLHNEQFF. CDR3 sequence (DNA): TGTGCCAGCAGCTTCCTAGCGGGATCTCTCCACAATGAGCAGTTCTTC. This chain joins TRBV7-6 and TRBJ2-1; TRBD2 aligns across 9 bases. The CDR3 runs to 16 residues. V lost 3 bases, J lost 5 bases, and 8 bases stayed unmatched. Germline V CDR1 and CDR2: SGHVS, FNYEAQ.

This clonotype was recorded at least ten times. The junction and the germline gene differ at one end; a read error may be behind it. This sequence joins TRBV7-7 and TRBJ2-5; 7 bases are shared with TRBD1. Germline V gene sequence: CDR1 SSHAT, CDR2 FNYEAQ (reference sequence). The CDR3 is 14 amino acids. The CDR3 sequence is CASSTGQNQETQYF. As DNA, the CDR3 is TGTGCTAGCAGCACGGGACAGAACCAAGAGACCCAGTACTTC.

In this sample, this clonotype turned up once. This sequence joins TRBV18 and TRBJ2-3; TRBD1 agrees at 7 bases. CDR1 and CDR2 from the germline V gene are KGHSH and LQKENI. V was clipped by 3 bases and J by 2 bases; unmatched bases: 8. The CDR3 sequence is 16 residues long. The CDR3 is CASSPSTGTYTDTQYF. The CDR3 DNA reads TGTGCCAGCTCACCCTCGACAGGGACCTACACAGATACGCAGTATTTT.

The V and J genes are TRBV4-2 and TRBJ2-2; 9 bases match TRBD2. J lost 1 base, V lost 3 bases, and 6 bases had no gene match. From germline, CDR1 is LGHNA and CDR2 YNFKEQ. The CDR3 has 17 residues. The CDR3: CASSHPGTSLNTGELFF. The CDR3 nucleotides read TGTGCCAGCAGCCACCCCGGGACTAGCCTGAACACCGGGGAGCTGTTTTTT.

A note on this clonotype: A much larger clonotype is one base distant, so this may be a read error. The chain is built from TRBV12-3 or TRBV12-4 and TRBJ1-2, with 8 bases fitting TRBD1. Losses at the gene ends were 9 bases for V and 7 bases for J; bases not matched to a gene: 10. The CDR3 covers 13 residues. CDR3 nucleotides: TGTGCCAGGAGTGTGGGGACAGGAGGTGGCTACACCTTC. It translates to CARSVGTGGGYTF.

This clonotype was counted only a few times. The V call is TRBV29-1, the J call TRBJ1-2; TRBD1 is a possible D gene (6 bases). The CDR3 length is 16 residues. Trimming took off 0 bases at V and 6 bases at J, with 20 bases between the two ends. Germline V lookup: CDR1 SQVTM, CDR2 ANQGSEA. The DNA for the CDR3 is TGCAGCGTTGAAGATCCGTACAGGGTTCGCCTCGATGGCTACACCTTC. Translated, it gives CSVEDPYRVRLDGYTF.

This clonotype was detected many times. The rearrangement joins TRBV20-1 to TRBJ1-1, with TRBD1 matching over 11 bases. The CDR3 covers 17 residues. The trim removed 0 bases at V and 5 bases at J, leaving 11 bases unmatched. Germline V gene data show CDR1 as DFQATT and CDR2 as SNEGSKA (reference sequence). CDR3 bases: TGCAGTGCTAGAGATACGGGTTCGCGGGACAGGGGGACTGAAGCTTTCTTT. Translating it yields CSARDTGSRDRGTEAFF.

This clonotype was seen a few times. This chain joins TRBV29-1 and TRBJ1-6; D perhaps matches TRBD1 (5 bases). The CDR3 totals 13 residues. The germline V gene encodes CDR1 SQVTM and CDR2 ANQGSEA. The V end was cut by 4 bases, the J end by 8 bases, with 12 bases between. The CDR3 protein is CSVAGTEDSPLHF. The DNA of the CDR3 is TGCAGCGTTGCCGGGACTGAGGATTCACCCCTCCACTTT.

This clonotype has a handful of counts. The V and J genes are TRBV27 and TRBJ2-7; D ambiguous. V lost 3 bases and J lost 2, with 11 bases in between. Germline V gene sequence: CDR1 MNHEY, CDR2 SMNVEV (reference sequence). The CDR3 runs 14 residues. Here the CDR3 reads CASSFTGRPYEQYF. The CDR3 nucleotides read TGTGCCAGCAGTTTTACCGGCCGCCCCTACGAGCAGTACTTC.

Ten or more counts support this clonotype. The chain combines TRBV15 with TRBJ1-1, with no clear D. The CDR3 runs to 13 residues. Germline values: CDR1 LNHNV, CDR2 YYDKDF (reference sequence). Trimming left V 0 bases short and J 8 bases short, with 10 bases between. Here the CDR3 reads CATSRDVYEEAFF. Here the CDR3 DNA reads TGTGCCACCAGCAGAGATGTTTATGAAGAAGCTTTCTTT. Drawing the rest from reference TRBV15 and TRBJ1-1, the complete variable domain is DAMVIQNPRYQVTQFGKPVTLSCSQTLNHNVMYWYQQKSSQAPKLLFHYYDKDFNNEADTPDNFQSRRPNTSFCFLDIRSPGLGDTAMYLCATSRDVYEEAFFGQGTRLTVV.

This sequence joins TRBV20-1 and TRBJ1-6; 8 bases match TRBD1. Losses at the gene ends were 0 bases for V and 10 bases for J; bases not matched to a gene: 8. CDR3 length: 15 residues. Per germline, CDR1 DFQATT and CDR2 SNEGSKA (reference sequence). DNA of the CDR3: TGCAGTGCTAGAGATCTTGACAGGGGACCATCACCCCTCCACTTT. As protein: CSARDLDRGPSPLHF.

In this sample, this clonotype turned up once. The chain couples TRBV7-8 to TRBJ2-2; tentatively, D is TRBD2 (6 bases). The germline V gene has CDR1 SGHVS and CDR2 FQNEAQ. The CDR3 runs to 15 residues. With 6 bases removed from V and 1 base from J, the gap between germline ends came to 12 bases. The CDR3: CASRREVGNTGELFF. The DNA of the CDR3 is TGTGCCAGCAGAAGGGAGGTTGGGAACACCGGGGAGCTGTTTTTT.

The chain is built from TRBV6-5 and TRBJ2-1; the D gene is possibly TRBD2 (5 bases). V shed 8 bases and J shed 5 bases, with 7 bases lying between them. Germline values: CDR1 MNHEY, CDR2 SVGAGI. The CDR3 length is 11 residues. In DNA form, the CDR3 reads TGTGCCAGCGGGAGAGACAATGAGCAGTTCTTC. Translation gives CASGRDNEQFF.

This sequence joins TRBV3-1 and TRBJ2-5; TRBD2 agrees at 16 bases. This CDR3 has 16 amino acids. V gave up 7 bases and J gave up 4 bases; unmatched junction bases: 6. From germline, CDR1 is LGHDT and CDR2 YNNKEL (reference sequence). DNA for the CDR3: TGTGCCAGCACCCACGGGACTAGCGGGAGGGGAGAGACCCAGTACTTC. This translates into CASTHGTSGRGETQYF.

Notes on this clonotype: The conserved final phenylalanine or tryptophan is absent from the CDR3, which likely points to a read error. The chain recombines TRBV27 with TRBJ2-7, with 7 bases lining up with TRBD2. This CDR3 is built from 15 residues. Germline V gene sequence: CDR1 MNHEY, CDR2 SMNVEV (reference sequence). V was pared by 3 bases and J by 1 base, with 6 bases of the junction left unmatched. Written as DNA, the CDR3 is TGTGCCAGCAGTTTGATAACTAGCGTGTCCTACGAGCAGTACATC. It encodes CASSLITSVSYEQYI.